Below are 17 T cell receptor beta chains sequenced from a single sample in a study of Ad26.COV2.S vaccination and SARS-CoV-2 variants. The assay was immunoSEQ multiplex PCR, and TCRdb's table has in-frame clones only and misses some. The repertoire consists of roughly 380,000 clones, with roughly nine tenths occurring once and the leading ten covering 3.9%. The specimen was peripheral blood, collected after recovery from COVID-19. The source of these receptors is a human donor who had recovered from COVID-19.

This chain connects TRBV18 to TRBJ1-2; no definite D call. CDR3 size: 18 residues. Germline assignment: CDR1 KGHSH and CDR2 LQKENI. Trimming took off 2 bases at V and 3 bases at J, with 22 bases between the two ends. CDR3 DNA: TGTGCCAGCTCACCATGGTTGGACGGCACCGATCGGGACTATGGCTACACCTTC. Translation: CASSPWLDGTDRDYGYTF. Complete variable domain (other parts from reference TRBV18 and TRBJ1-2): NAGVMQNPRHLVRRRGQEARLRCSPMKGHSHVYWYRQLPEEGLKFMVYLQKENIIDESGMPKERFSAEFPKEGPSILRIQQVVRGDSAAYFCASSPWLDGTDRDYGYTFGSGTRLTVV.

The chain carries TRBV27 and TRBJ1-2; D gene ambiguous. Germline values: CDR1 MNHEY, CDR2 SMNVEV (reference sequence). The CDR3 sequence is 15 residues long. Trimming left V 3 bases short and J 4 bases short, with 15 bases between. The CDR3 nucleotides are TGTGCCAGCAGTTTCATCGTGGGAGGGTCCTATGGCTACACCTTC. Protein sequence: CASSFIVGGSYGYTF.

CDR3 DNA: TGTGCCAGCAGCCCGGCCGGCTCAGATACGCAGTATTTT. This translates into CASSPAGSDTQYF. The chain is built from TRBV7-2 and TRBJ2-3; D call uncertain. This CDR3 spans 13 amino acids. The germline gives CDR1 SGHTA, CDR2 FQGNSA. Trimming took off 5 bases at V and 4 bases at J, with 10 bases between the two ends.

The sample holds one count of this clone. The chain is built from TRBV5-4 and TRBJ2-1, with TRBD1 identical over 9 bases. CDR1 is SGHNT, CDR2 YYREEE, per germline (reference sequence). The CDR3 has 15 amino acids. Trimming cost V 3 bases and J 8 bases; bases outside gene matches: 9. CDR3 sequence (DNA): TGTGCCAGCAGCTCCCCGGGACAGGGTCGGGATGAGCAGTTCTTC. This encodes CASSSPGQGRDEQFF.

This chain connects TRBV6-5 to TRBJ2-1; TRBD2 matches at 9 bases. V was pared by 4 bases and J by 8 bases, with 9 bases of the junction left unmatched. CDR1 and CDR2 (germline): MNHEY, SVGAGI. This CDR3 region has 15 residues. CDR3 loop: CASSFGGGAVYEQFF. The CDR3 region has the DNA TGTGCCAGCAGTTTTGGCGGGGGGGCCGTATATGAGCAGTTCTTC.

The J gene is TRBJ1-5, the V gene TRBV6-4; D is possibly TRBD1 (6 bases). Per the germline V gene, CDR1 is MRHNA and CDR2 is SNTAGT. CDR3 length equals 15 residues. The V and J ends lost 4 bases and 2 bases respectively, with 12 bases between them. CDR3 region: CASSAGAGGNQPQHF. The CDR3 DNA is TGTGCCAGCAGTGCCGGGGCAGGGGGCAATCAGCCCCAGCATTTT.

The rearrangement joins TRBV27 to TRBJ2-7; no reliable D call. V was shortened by 2 bases and J by 0 bases, with 14 bases between the two germline ends. The CDR3 is 16 amino acids. From germline, CDR1 is MNHEY and CDR2 SMNVEV (reference sequence). The CDR3 spells CASSLLPPRSSYEQYF. Here the CDR3 DNA reads TGTGCCAGCAGTTTACTACCCCCCCGGAGCTCCTACGAGCAGTACTTC.

The chain combines TRBV4-3 with TRBJ1-2, with D tentatively TRBD1 (5 bases). Germline V gene lookup returns CDR1 LGHNA and CDR2 YSLEER. This CDR3 spans 13 amino acids. Between the trimmed V and J ends, which lost 1 base and 6 bases, there was a span of 9 bases. CDR3 DNA: TGCGCCAGCAGCCAAGTACGGGGGGATGGCTACACCTTC. The encoded protein is CASSQVRGDGYTF.

The chain employs TRBV11-3 and TRBJ1-1, with D unresolved. This CDR3 is 13 amino acids long. V lost 5 bases and J lost 1, with 8 bases in between. Germline CDR1 SGHNT, CDR2 YENEEA. In DNA, the CDR3 is TGTGCCAGCAGCGTCGACAAGAACACTGAAGCTTTCTTT. Protein: CASSVDKNTEAFF.

This chain connects TRBV9 to TRBJ2-2; D is possibly TRBD2 (5 bases). CDR1 and CDR2 (germline): SGDLS, YYNGEE. V was pared by 0 bases and J by 0 bases, with 9 bases between. The CDR3 loop spans 16 amino acids. CDR3 sequence reads: CASSVVGKTNTGELFF. In DNA, the CDR3 is TGTGCCAGCAGCGTAGTCGGGAAAACGAACACCGGGGAGCTGTTTTTT.

V and J are TRBV4-2 and TRBJ2-7; D perhaps matches TRBD1 (6 bases). Deletions cut 0 bases from V and 1 base from J, with 13 bases between. The germline V gene encodes CDR1 LGHNA and CDR2 YNFKEQ. The CDR3 contains 16 residues. DNA of the CDR3: TGTGCCAGCAGCCAAGATTTCTCGACAGGATCCTACGAGCAGTACTTC. Its protein product is CASSQDFSTGSYEQYF.

J is TRBJ2-2 and V is TRBV6-6, with D possibly TRBD1 on 5 matching bases. This CDR3 spans 14 amino acids. Trimming removed 5 bases from V and 2 bases from J, with 9 bases in between. CDR1 is MNHNY, CDR2 SVGAGI, per germline (reference sequence). The CDR3 DNA reads TGTGCCAGCAGTAAACAGGTCAACACCGGGGAGCTGTTTTTT. It encodes CASSKQVNTGELFF.

The sample holds a few counts of this clone. The V call is TRBV12-3 or TRBV12-4, the J call TRBJ1-1, with 7 bases aligning to TRBD1. J gave up 10 bases and V 5 bases, and 7 bases lay outside the gene matches. The CDR3 sequence is 12 residues long. The CDR3 DNA reads TGTGCCAGCAGTCAGCGACAGGGCGGAGCTTTCTTT. Its translation is CASSQRQGGAFF.

V is TRBV9 and J is TRBJ1-2; perhaps TRBD1 as D (5 bases). V shed 4 bases and J shed 3 bases, with 16 bases lying between them. The CDR3 consists of 15 residues. Germline-derived CDR1 and CDR2 are SGDLS and YYNGEE. CDR3 loop: CASSLAGGWDYGYTF. As DNA, the CDR3 is TGTGCCAGCAGCCTCGCGGGGGGATGGGACTATGGCTACACCTTC.

The chain uses TRBV7-9 and TRBJ2-3, with 8 bases matching TRBD2. The length of the CDR3 is 16 residues. Germline CDR1 SEHNR, CDR2 FQNEAQ (reference sequence). V gave up 1 base and J gave up 4 bases; unmatched junction bases: 7. The CDR3 reads CASSLVRSGGPDTQYF. CDR3 nucleotides: TGTGCCAGCAGCTTAGTGCGAAGCGGGGGCCCAGATACGCAGTATTTT.

The chain uses TRBV7-3 and TRBJ2-5, with D perhaps being TRBD1 or TRBD2 (6 bases each). Trimming cost V 3 bases and J 7 bases, with 15 bases left between them. CDR3 length: 14 residues. From germline, CDR1 is SGHTA and CDR2 FQGTGA. DNA for the CDR3: TGTGCCAGCAGCTTGGGGCTAGGGGGAGGGACCCAGTACTTC. Protein sequence: CASSLGLGGGTQYF.

The V and J genes are TRBV2 and TRBJ2-7, with unresolved D. The V gene lost 2 bases and the J gene lost 7 bases, with 6 bases spanning the gap. The germline gives CDR1 SNHLY, CDR2 FYNNEI. The CDR3 is made up of 11 amino acids. The CDR3 region has the DNA TGTGCCAGCAGTGAAAAAAGGGAGCAGTACTTC. Translation: CASSEKREQYF.